This TCR beta chain was captured by sequencing in a study of T cells in Graves' hyperthyroidism and ophthalmopathy. There are a few counts of this clonotype. Using RNA transcripts as the source, TCR beta CDR3 regions were amplified. A first-round RT-PCR of the TCR CDR3 used the HTBI primer set. TCRdb redid the calling of the multiplex PCR reads with MiXCR, one entry per CDR3 protein. This repertoire shows some 400,000 distinct CDR3 sequences, about 14% found once; its top ten account for more than 20%. Sequencing used blood. The clonotype comes from a man in his thirties or forties with Graves' hyperthyroidism that later progressed to Graves' ophthalmopathy.

Written as DNA, the CDR3 is TGTGCCACCAGCAGAGTAGGGGAGATGAACTATGGCTACACCTTC. The encoded protein is CATSRVGEMNYGYTF. The V and J genes are TRBV15 and TRBJ1-2; TRBD1 is a possible D gene (5 bases). CDR3 length equals 15 residues. V was trimmed by 1 base and J by 2 bases, leaving 11 bases between them. The germline V gene encodes CDR1 LNHNV and CDR2 YYDKDF (reference sequence).